This TCR beta chain was profiled in a study of blood T cell repertoires in COVID-19. Looking at the study overall: Some COVID-19 samples were acute and others convalescent; all came from the United States, Italy and Spain.

In terms of age and location, participants ranged from about 18 to 100 years and lived in 24 US areas. Clinical histories supplied by participants themselves formed the basis of cohort assignment. Per the authors' pipeline: By means of reference gene primer amplification, nucleated cell counts were estimated. The table came from immunoSEQ multiplex PCR; TCRdb's copy has only in-frame clones and leaves some out. For V, J and clone size, that table is used; D and trimming come from the DNA. The sample holds over 350,000 clones, 70% to 90% seen once. This CDR3 comprises 16 residues. CDR1 SGHRS and CDR2 YFSETQ come from the germline V gene. Trimming stripped 2 bases from V and 0 bases from J, with 12 bases between.

The V and J genes are TRBV5-1 and TRBJ2-1, with D perhaps TRBD2 (5 bases). The receptor comes from a woman between 18 and 29 years old with acute COVID-19. The sample comprised PBMCs or T cells enriched from blood (not recorded which). This CDR3 reads CASSLVAPSSYNEQFF. The CDR3 DNA reads TGCGCCAGCAGCTTAGTAGCGCCGAGCTCCTACAATGAGCAGTTCTTC.